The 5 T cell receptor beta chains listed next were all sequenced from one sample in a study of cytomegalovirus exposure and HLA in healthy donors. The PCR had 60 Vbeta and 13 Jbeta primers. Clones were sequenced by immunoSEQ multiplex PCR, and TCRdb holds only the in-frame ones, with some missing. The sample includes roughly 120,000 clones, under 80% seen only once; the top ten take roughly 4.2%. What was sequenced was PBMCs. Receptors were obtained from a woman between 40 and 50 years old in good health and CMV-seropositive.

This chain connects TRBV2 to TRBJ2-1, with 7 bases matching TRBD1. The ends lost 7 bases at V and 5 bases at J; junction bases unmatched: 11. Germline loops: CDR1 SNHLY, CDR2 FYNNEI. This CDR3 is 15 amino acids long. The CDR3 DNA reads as TGTGCCAGCACTAGGTCCCGGGACAGAAACAATGAGCAGTTCTTC. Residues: CASTRSRDRNNEQFF. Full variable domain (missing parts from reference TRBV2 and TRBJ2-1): EPEVTQTPSHQVTQMGQEVILRCVPISNHLYFYWYRQILGQKVEFLVSFYNNEISEKSEIFDDQFSVERPDGSNFTLKIRSTKLEDSAMYFCASTRSRDRNNEQFFGPGTRLTVL.

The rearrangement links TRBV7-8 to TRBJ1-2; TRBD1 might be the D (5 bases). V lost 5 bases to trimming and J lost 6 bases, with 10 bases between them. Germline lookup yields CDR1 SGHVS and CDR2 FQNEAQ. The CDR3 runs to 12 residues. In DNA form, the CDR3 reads TGTGCCAGCAGCCAACGGGGGGATGGCTACACCTTC. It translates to CASSQRGDGYTF.

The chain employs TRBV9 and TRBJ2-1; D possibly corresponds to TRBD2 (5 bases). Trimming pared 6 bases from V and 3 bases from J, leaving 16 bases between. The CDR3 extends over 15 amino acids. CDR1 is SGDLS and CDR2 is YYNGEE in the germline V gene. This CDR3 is CASNPEGWGYNEQFF. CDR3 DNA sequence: TGTGCCAGCAACCCCGAGGGATGGGGCTACAATGAGCAGTTCTTC.

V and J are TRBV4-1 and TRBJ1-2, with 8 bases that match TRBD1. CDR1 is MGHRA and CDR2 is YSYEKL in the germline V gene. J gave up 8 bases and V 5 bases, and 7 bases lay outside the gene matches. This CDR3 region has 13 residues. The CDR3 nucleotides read TGCGCCAGCAGCTTCCAGGGGGCGCGGGGCTACACCTTC. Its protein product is CASSFQGARGYTF.

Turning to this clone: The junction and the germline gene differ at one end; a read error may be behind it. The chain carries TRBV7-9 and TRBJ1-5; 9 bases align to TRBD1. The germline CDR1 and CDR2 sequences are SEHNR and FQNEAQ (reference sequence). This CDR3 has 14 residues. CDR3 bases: TGTTCCAGCAGCCCCGGACAGGGGTATCAGCCCCAGCATTTT. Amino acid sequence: CSSSPGQGYQPQHF.